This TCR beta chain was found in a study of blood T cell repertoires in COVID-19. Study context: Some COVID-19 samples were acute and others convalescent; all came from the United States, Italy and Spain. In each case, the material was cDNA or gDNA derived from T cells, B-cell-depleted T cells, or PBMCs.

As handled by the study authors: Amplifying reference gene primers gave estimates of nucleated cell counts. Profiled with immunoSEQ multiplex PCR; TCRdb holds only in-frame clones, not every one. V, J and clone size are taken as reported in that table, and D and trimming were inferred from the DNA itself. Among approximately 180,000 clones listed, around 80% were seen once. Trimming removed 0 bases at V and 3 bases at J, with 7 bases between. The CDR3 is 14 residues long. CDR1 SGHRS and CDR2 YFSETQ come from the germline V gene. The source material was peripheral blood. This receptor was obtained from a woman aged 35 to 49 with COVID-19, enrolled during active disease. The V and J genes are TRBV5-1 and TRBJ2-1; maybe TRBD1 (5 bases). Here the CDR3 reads CASSLVQDYNEQFF. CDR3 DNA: TGCGCCAGCAGCTTGGTACAGGACTACAATGAGCAGTTCTTC.